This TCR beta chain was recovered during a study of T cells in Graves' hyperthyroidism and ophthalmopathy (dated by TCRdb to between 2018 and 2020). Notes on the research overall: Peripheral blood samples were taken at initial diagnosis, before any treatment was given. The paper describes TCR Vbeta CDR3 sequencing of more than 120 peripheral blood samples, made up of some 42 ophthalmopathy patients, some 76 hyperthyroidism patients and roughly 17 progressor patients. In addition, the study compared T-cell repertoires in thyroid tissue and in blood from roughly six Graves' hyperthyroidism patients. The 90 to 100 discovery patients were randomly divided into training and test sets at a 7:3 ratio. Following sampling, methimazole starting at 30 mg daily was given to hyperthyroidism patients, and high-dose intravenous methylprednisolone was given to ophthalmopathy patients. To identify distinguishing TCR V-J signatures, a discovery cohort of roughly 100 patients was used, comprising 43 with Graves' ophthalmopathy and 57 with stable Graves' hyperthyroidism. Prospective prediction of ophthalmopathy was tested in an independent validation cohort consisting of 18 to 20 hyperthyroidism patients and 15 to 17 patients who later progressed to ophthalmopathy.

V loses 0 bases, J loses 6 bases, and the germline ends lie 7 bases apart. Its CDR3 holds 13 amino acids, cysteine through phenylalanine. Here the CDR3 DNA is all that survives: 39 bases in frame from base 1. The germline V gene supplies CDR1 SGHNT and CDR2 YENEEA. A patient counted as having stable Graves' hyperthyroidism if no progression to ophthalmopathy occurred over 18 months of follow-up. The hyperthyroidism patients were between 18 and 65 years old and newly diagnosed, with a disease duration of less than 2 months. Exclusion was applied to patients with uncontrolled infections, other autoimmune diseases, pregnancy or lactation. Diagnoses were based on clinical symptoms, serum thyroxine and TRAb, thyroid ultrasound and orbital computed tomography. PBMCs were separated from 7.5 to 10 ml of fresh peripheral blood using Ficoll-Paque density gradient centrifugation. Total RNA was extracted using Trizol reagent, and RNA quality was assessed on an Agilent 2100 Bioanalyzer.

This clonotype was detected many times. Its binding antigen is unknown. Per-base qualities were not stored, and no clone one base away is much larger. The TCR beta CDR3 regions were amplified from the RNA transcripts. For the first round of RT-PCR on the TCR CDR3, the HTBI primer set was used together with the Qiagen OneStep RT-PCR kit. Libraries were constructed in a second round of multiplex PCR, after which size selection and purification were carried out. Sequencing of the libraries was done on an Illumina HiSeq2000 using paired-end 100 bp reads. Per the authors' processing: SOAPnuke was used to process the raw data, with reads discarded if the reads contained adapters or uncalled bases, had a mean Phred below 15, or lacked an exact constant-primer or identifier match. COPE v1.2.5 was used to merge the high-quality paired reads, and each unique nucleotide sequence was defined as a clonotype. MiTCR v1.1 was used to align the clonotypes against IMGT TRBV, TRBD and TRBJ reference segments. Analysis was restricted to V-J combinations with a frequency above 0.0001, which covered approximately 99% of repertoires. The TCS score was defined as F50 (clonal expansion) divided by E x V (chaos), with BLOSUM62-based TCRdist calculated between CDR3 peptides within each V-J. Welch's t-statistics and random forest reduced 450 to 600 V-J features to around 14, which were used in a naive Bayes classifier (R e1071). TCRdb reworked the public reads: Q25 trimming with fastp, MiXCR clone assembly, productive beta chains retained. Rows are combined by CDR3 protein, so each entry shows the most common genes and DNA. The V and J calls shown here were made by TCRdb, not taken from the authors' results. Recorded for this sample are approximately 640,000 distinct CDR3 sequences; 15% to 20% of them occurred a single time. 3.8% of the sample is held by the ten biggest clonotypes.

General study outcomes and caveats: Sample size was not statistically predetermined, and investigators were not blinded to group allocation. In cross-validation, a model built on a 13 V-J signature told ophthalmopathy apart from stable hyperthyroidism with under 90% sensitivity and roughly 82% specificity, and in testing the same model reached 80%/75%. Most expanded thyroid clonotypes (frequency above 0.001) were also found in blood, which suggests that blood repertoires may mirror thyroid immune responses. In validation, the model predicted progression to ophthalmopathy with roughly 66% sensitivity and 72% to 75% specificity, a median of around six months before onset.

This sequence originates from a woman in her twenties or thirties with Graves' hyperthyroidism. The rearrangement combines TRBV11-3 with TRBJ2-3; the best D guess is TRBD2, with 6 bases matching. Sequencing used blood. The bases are TGTGCCAGCAGCTTAGACGGAGGGGATACGCAGTATTTT. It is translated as CASSLDGGDTQYF.